This paragraph covers one T cell receptor (beta chain) sequence. TCRdb's table, derived via immunoSEQ multiplex PCR, lists solely in-frame clones and lacks some. The profile shows about 270,000 clones, 75% to 90% of them singletons. The V gene's germline CDR1 is SGHAT and CDR2 FQNNGV. The V end was cut by 5 bases, the J end by 2 bases, with 16 bases between. This CDR3 has 15 amino acids. This specimen belongs to a study of blood T cell repertoires in COVID-19. The sequenced sample consisted of PBMCs or T cells enriched from blood (not recorded which). This clonotype was sampled from a woman in her twenties or thirties with acute COVID-19. The chain is built from TRBV11-2 and TRBJ2-7, with a possible D match to TRBD2 (6 bases). The CDR3 loop is CASSQRGGGAYEQYF. The CDR3 DNA reads as TGTGCCAGCAGCCAGAGAGGTGGAGGGGCCTACGAGCAGTACTTC.